This T cell receptor (beta chain) was recovered during a study of blood T cell repertoires in COVID-19. For the study at large: Samples of COVID-19 (acute and convalescent) were obtained from the United States, Italy and Spain.

Sequencing used immunoSEQ multiplex PCR; TCRdb keeps in-frame clones, though not all of them. The data contain fewer than 400,000 clones, roughly 90% of them singletons. The V segment lost 5 bases and the J segment 2 bases; nucleotides outside the gene matches: 3. The CDR3 contains 15 residues. In germline, CDR1 is SGHVS, CDR2 FNYEAQ. V gene TRBV7-6 combines with J gene TRBJ1-2, with 12 nucleotides matching TRBD1. Sequenced: peripheral blood. The receptor's source is a young woman with COVID-19, enrolled during active disease. The CDR3 DNA sequence: TGTGCCAGCAGCCCAGGGACAGGGGGCAACTATGGCTACACCTTC. Translating gives CASSPGTGGNYGYTF. Complete variable domain (other parts from reference TRBV7-6 and TRBJ1-2): GAGVSQSPRYKVTKRGQDVALRCDPISGHVSLYWYRQALGQGPEFLTYFNYEAQQDKSGLPNDRFSAERPEGSISTLTIQRTEQRDSAMYRCASSPGTGGNYGYTFGSGTRLTVV.